In its sample, the clone carrying this T cell receptor beta chain was seen once. What it binds is unknown. Treatment indicated: around 19 received Ad26.COV2.S at low or high dose, single or two shots; about 5 received placebo; per-sample allocation not given. Sampling was done on day 63 after the first vaccine or placebo injection. In Boston, an adult donor aged 18-55 years took part. CDR1 and CDR2 from the germline V gene are LNHDA and SQIVND (reference sequence). The ends lost 6 bases at V and 0 bases at J; junction bases unmatched: 4. The CDR3 is 15 residues long. Profiled with immunoSEQ multiplex PCR; TCRdb holds only in-frame clones, not every one. The sample includes under 500,000 clones, 92% of them seen just once. These data come from a study of Ad26.COV2.S vaccination and SARS-CoV-2 variants. The wider study: Ad26.COV2.S given intramuscularly, once or twice 56 days apart.

Study results and caveats: Vaccinated individuals (as opposed to placebo recipients) had higher spike-specific TCR breadth.

The clonotype was recovered from a person aged 18 to 59 who received the Ad26.COV2.S COVID-19 vaccine or a placebo. This sample comprised peripheral blood, obtained in a trial of Ad26.COV2.S vaccine versus placebo. J is TRBJ2-2 and V is TRBV19, with TRBD1 identical over 7 bases. The CDR3 loop is CASSGTVANTGELFF. CDR3 DNA sequence: TGTGCCAGTAGCGGGACAGTTGCGAACACCGGGGAGCTGTTTTTT.